One sample yielded the 11 T cell receptor beta chains listed below, sequenced in a study of blood T cell repertoires in COVID-19. The method was immunoSEQ multiplex PCR; TCRdb's version includes in-frame clones alone and lacks a portion of them. Seen here are about 19,000 clones, 82% observed once, and the top ten hold about 6%. Specimen: peripheral blood. Receptor source: a human donor in a cohort sampled during active COVID-19.

The chain links TRBV28 to TRBJ1-2, with 9 bases lining up with TRBD1. Germline V lookup: CDR1 MDHEN, CDR2 SYDVKM. The CDR3 totals 13 residues. J gave up 8 bases and V 3 bases, and 4 bases lay outside the gene matches. The CDR3 DNA reads as TGTGCCAGCAGTTTGCGGACAGGGGACGGCTACACCTTC. This encodes CASSLRTGDGYTF.

The chain carries TRBV5-1 and TRBJ2-7; 7 bases map to TRBD1. This CDR3 region has 15 residues. The V gene's germline CDR1 is SGHRS and CDR2 YFSETQ. The trim removed 1 base at V and 5 bases at J, leaving 9 bases unmatched. The CDR3 is CASSLYGTEPNEQYF. CDR3 coding DNA: TGCGCCAGCAGCTTGTACGGGACAGAACCTAACGAGCAGTACTTC.

The chain recombines TRBV6-5 with TRBJ2-5; 9 nucleotides agree with TRBD1. This CDR3 has 14 residues. CDR1 and CDR2 (germline): MNHEY, SVGAGI. J gave up 5 bases and V 7 bases, and 8 bases lay outside the gene matches. The CDR3 coding sequence is TGTGCCAGCAAAGGGACAGGGCGGTGGGAGACCCAGTACTTC. Protein: CASKGTGRWETQYF.

The chain couples TRBV7-2 to TRBJ1-3; 8 bases are a match to TRBD1. The length of the CDR3 is 15 residues. V trimming: 5 bases; J trimming: 4 bases; junction bases outside the gene matches: 7. Germline CDR1 and CDR2: SGHTA and FQGNSA. The CDR3 nucleotides read TGTGCCAGCAGCAGAGCAGGGGGCGAAGGAAACACCATATATTTT. It codes for CASSRAGGEGNTIYF.

This chain links TRBV14 with TRBJ2-5; TRBD2 might be the D (6 bases). Germline values: CDR1 SGHDN, CDR2 FVKESK. V lost 0 bases and J lost 7, with 9 bases in between. This CDR3 region has 13 residues. CDR3 in DNA: TGTGCCAGCAGCCAAGATCGGGGGAGGACCCAGTACTTC. Its protein product is CASSQDRGRTQYF.

The chain links TRBV27 to TRBJ2-3; the D gene is possibly TRBD2 (6 bases). Germline lookup yields CDR1 MNHEY and CDR2 SMNVEV (reference sequence). V was cut by 6 bases and J by 0 bases, with 13 bases left in between. The CDR3 length is 15 residues. CDR3 region: CASSLSSVSTDTQYF. DNA for the CDR3: TGTGCCAGCAGCCTTTCTAGCGTAAGCACAGATACGCAGTATTTT.

This chain uses TRBV6-4 with TRBJ2-6; D perhaps matches TRBD2 (6 bases). The CDR3 is 17 amino acids. Trimming took off 5 bases at V and 2 bases at J, with 16 bases between the two ends. Germline V gene sequence: CDR1 MRHNA, CDR2 SNTAGT. CDR3 loop: CASSPHPSGPGANVLTF. CDR3 nucleotides: TGTGCCAGCAGTCCCCATCCGAGCGGGCCTGGGGCCAACGTCCTGACTTTC.

The chain has TRBV7-2 and TRBJ2-1, with TRBD2 matching over 8 bases. CDR3 length: 15 residues. Trimming took 3 bases from V and 3 from J; bases not matched to a gene: 4. Per germline, CDR1 SGHTA and CDR2 FQGNSA. The chain's CDR3 is CASSLLAGIYNEQFF. The CDR3 bases are TGTGCCAGCAGCTTGTTAGCGGGAATCTACAATGAGCAGTTCTTC. Full variable domain (rest looked up from reference TRBV7-2 and TRBJ2-1): GAGVSQSPSNKVTEKGKDVELRCDPISGHTALYWYRQSLGQGLEFLIYFQGNSAPDKSGLPSDRFSAERTGGSVSTLTIQRTQQEDSAVYLCASSLLAGIYNEQFFGPGTRLTVL.

The rearrangement uses TRBV2 and TRBJ2-5, with TRBD2 matching over 10 bases. Germline V gene sequence: CDR1 SNHLY, CDR2 FYNNEI. V gave up 4 bases and J gave up 1 base; unmatched junction bases: 3. This CDR3 contains 15 residues. In DNA, the CDR3 is TGTGCCAGCAGTGGACTAGCGGGTCTCCAAGAGACCCAGTACTTC. Residues: CASSGLAGLQETQYF.

The chain links TRBV18 to TRBJ2-7; 10 bases agree with TRBD1. J lost 5 bases, V lost 3 bases, and 4 bases had no gene match. The CDR3 has 14 amino acids. CDR1 is KGHSH and CDR2 is LQKENI in the germline V gene. For the CDR3, the DNA is TGTGCCAGCTCACCCGGACAGGGGGAGAACGAGCAGTACTTC. This sequence encodes CASSPGQGENEQYF.

V gene TRBV11-2 combines with J gene TRBJ1-2, with D possibly TRBD1 on 6 matching bases. CDR1 is SGHAT, CDR2 FQNNGV, per germline. Deletions cut 2 bases from V and 4 bases from J, with 14 bases between. The CDR3 sequence is 15 residues long. CDR3 protein: CASSLLPGDGYGYTF. In DNA form, the CDR3 reads TGTGCCAGCAGCTTATTGCCAGGGGATGGCTATGGCTACACCTTC.